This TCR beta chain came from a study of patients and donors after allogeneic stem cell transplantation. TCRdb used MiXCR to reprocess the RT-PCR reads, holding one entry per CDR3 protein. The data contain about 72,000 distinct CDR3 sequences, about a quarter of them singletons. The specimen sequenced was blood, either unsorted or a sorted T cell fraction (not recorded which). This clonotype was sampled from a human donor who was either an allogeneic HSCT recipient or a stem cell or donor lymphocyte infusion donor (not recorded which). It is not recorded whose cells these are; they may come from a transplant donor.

For the CDR3, the DNA is TGTGCCAGCAGCCAAACGGAGGGTCTCACCTTC. Its protein is CASSQTEGLTF. This chain uses TRBV3-1 with TRBJ1-2, with unresolved D. This CDR3 comprises 11 residues. Looked up from germline, CDR1 is LGHDT and CDR2 is YNNKEL (reference sequence). Trimming cost V 2 bases and J 13 bases, with 11 bases left between them.